The sequence of this T cell receptor (beta chain) was determined in a study of T cell responses to AZD1222 COVID-19 vaccine. The CDR3 loop spans 13 amino acids. Trimming removed 3 bases from V and 2 bases from J, with 6 bases in between. This table comes from immunoSEQ multiplex PCR, and its TCRdb copy is limited to in-frame clones, with some not included. The sample shows about 70,000 clones, around 84% of them seen only once. Specimen: peripheral blood, collected on day 0 of AZD1222 vaccination. The chain carries TRBV12-3 or TRBV12-4 and TRBJ2-3, with D maybe TRBD1 (5 bases). The TCR sequence derives from an adult in good health. The CDR3 here is CASSLTATDTQYF. CDR3 nucleotide sequence: TGTGCCAGCAGTTTGACAGCCACAGATACGCAGTATTTT.